This T cell receptor (beta chain) was captured by sequencing in a study of cytomegalovirus exposure and HLA in healthy donors. Study information: Prior work identified more than 90 million unique TCR beta sequences in some 180 million T cells.

The ends were cut back, 8 bases at V and 5 bases at J, with 21 bases in the middle. Looked up from germline, CDR1 is WNHNN and CDR2 is SYGVQD (reference sequence). The CDR3 consists of 15 residues. As concerns this clone: No antigen is known for it.

The PCR ran on 60 Vbeta and 13 Jbeta primers. Data came from immunoSEQ multiplex PCR; TCRdb stores just in-frame clones and leaves some out. The top ten clones hold around 1.6% of a sample with fewer than 250,000 clones, roughly 80% of them seen once. Notes on the study in general: An analysis that came later showed most CMV-associated TCR beta chains appearing HLA-restricted. Some highly shared sequence variants likely arose as a pipeline artifact. Associated with cytomegalovirus, according to the listing, were approximately 160 TCR beta chains.

The sample taken for sequencing was PBMCs. The chain links TRBV10-1 to TRBJ2-5; D perhaps matches TRBD2 (6 bases). The source is a woman in her late teens or twenties in good health and CMV-seronegative. CDR3 amino acids: CASPPRRRGCETQYF. As DNA, the CDR3 is TGCGCCAGCCCCCCTCGAAGGAGGGGATGCGAGACCCAGTACTTC.